The 21 T cell receptor beta chains reported below all come from one sample, sequenced in a study of blood T cell repertoires in COVID-19. Clones were sequenced by immunoSEQ multiplex PCR, and TCRdb holds only the in-frame ones, with some missing. The sample lists roughly 60,000 clones; 82% were seen once. Sample: peripheral blood. All receptors derive from a human donor in a cohort sampled during active or convalescent COVID-19.

This clone was detected only once. Germline is not matched at one junction end, which may reflect a read error. The V gene is TRBV7-2, the J gene TRBJ2-5; 10 nucleotides align to TRBD2. Germline loops: CDR1 SGHTA, CDR2 FQGNSA. This CDR3 spans 14 amino acids. The CDR3 is CASSLAGASETQYF. The CDR3 DNA is TGTGCCAGCAGCCTAGCGGGGGCGAGTGAGACCCAGTACTTC.

The chain combines TRBV5-8 with TRBJ2-2; D might be TRBD1 (6 bases). V dropped 0 bases and J dropped 1 base, with 16 bases sitting between them. This CDR3 contains 18 residues. CDR1 and CDR2 (germline): SGHTS, YDEGEE. This chain's CDR3 is CASSLAILTGRNTGELFF. The CDR3, as DNA: TGTGCCAGCAGCTTGGCCATCTTGACAGGTCGGAACACCGGGGAGCTGTTTTTT. The full variable domain, completed using reference TRBV5-8 and TRBJ2-2, is EAGVTQSPTHLIKTRGQQATLRCSPISGHTSVYWYQQALGLGLQFLLWYDEGEERNRGNFPPRFSGRQFPNYSSELNVNALELEDSALYLCASSLAILTGRNTGELFFGEGSRLTVL.

The chain employs TRBV5-6 and TRBJ1-2; D is possibly TRBD1 (5 bases). With 4 bases removed from V and 8 bases from J, the gap between germline ends came to 18 bases. There are 14 residues in the CDR3. Germline values: CDR1 SGHDT, CDR2 YYEEEE. The CDR3 is CASSVGPPGQGYTF. The CDR3 DNA reads as TGTGCCAGCAGCGTGGGGCCCCCAGGGCAGGGCTACACCTTC.

This clone is medium-sized. This chain connects TRBV9 to TRBJ1-2, with 8 bases lining up with TRBD1. CDR1 SGDLS and CDR2 YYNGEE come from the germline V gene. The CDR3 sequence is 15 residues long. J gave up 2 bases and V 0 bases, and 3 bases lay outside the gene matches. CDR3 in DNA: TGTGCCAGCAGCGTAGTTGGGACAGGCAACTATGGCTACACCTTC. Amino acids: CASSVVGTGNYGYTF.

V gene TRBV5-1 combines with J gene TRBJ1-2; TRBD1 matches at 9 bases. CDR3 size: 14 residues. The junction had 6 bases not matched to a gene; V was cut back by 3 bases and J by 6 bases. Germline V gene data show CDR1 as SGHRS and CDR2 as YFSETQ. The CDR3 loop is CASSWDRVSDGYTF. The CDR3 DNA follows: TGCGCCAGCAGCTGGGACAGGGTATCGGATGGCTACACCTTC.

The J gene is TRBJ1-2, the V gene TRBV5-5; TRBD1 matches at 9 bases. This CDR3 comprises 17 residues. J was trimmed by 2 bases and V by 0 bases; bases with no gene match: 8. Germline CDR1 reads SGHKS; CDR2 reads YYEKEE (reference sequence). The CDR3 nucleotides read TGTGCCAGCAGCTTGGCCCCGGGGACAGGGAGAAACTATGGCTACACCTTC. This gives the protein CASSLAPGTGRNYGYTF.

This chain joins TRBV20-1 and TRBJ1-6; tentative D call: TRBD1 (5 bases). This CDR3 is built from 14 residues. The germline V gene encodes CDR1 DFQATT and CDR2 SNEGSKA (reference sequence). The V end was cut by 3 bases, the J end by 6 bases, with 12 bases between. DNA of the CDR3: TGCAGTGCTAGTAACTGGGGCGCTAATTCACCCCTCCACTTT. Amino acids: CSASNWGANSPLHF.

Only one count was recorded for this clone. The V and J genes are TRBV5-1 and TRBJ2-5, with D perhaps TRBD2 (7 bases). The V gene lost 3 bases and the J gene lost 5 bases, with 17 bases spanning the gap. There are 15 residues in the CDR3. From germline, CDR1 is SGHRS and CDR2 YFSETQ. CDR3 DNA sequence: TGCGCCAGCAGCTATCGGGGGGCCGGAGGGGAGACCCAGTACTTC. It specifies CASSYRGAGGETQYF.

V is TRBV19 and J is TRBJ1-6; D is uncertain. The CDR3 is 14 residues long. V lost 1 base, J lost 8 bases, and 9 bases lay in between. In germline, CDR1 is LNHDA, CDR2 SQIVND (reference sequence). The CDR3 spells CASSIASSYSPLHF. The CDR3 coding sequence is TGTGCCAGTAGTATAGCTTCAAGCTATTCACCCCTCCACTTT.

The gene calls are TRBV19 and TRBJ1-2; 9 bases map to TRBD1. The CDR3 runs 15 residues. V was clipped by 6 bases and J by 8 bases; unmatched bases: 13. Germline assignment: CDR1 LNHDA and CDR2 SQIVND (reference sequence). The CDR3 DNA is TGTGCCAGTAGCTATTCAAGGACAGGGGAATGGGGCTACACCTTC. Protein product: CASSYSRTGEWGYTF. The variable domain in full, completed from reference TRBV19 and TRBJ1-2, reads DGGITQSPKYLFRKEGQNVTLSCEQNLNHDAMYWYRQDPGQGLRLIYYSQIVNDFQKGDIAEGYSVSREKKESFPLTVTSAQKNPTAFYLCASSYSRTGEWGYTFGSGTRLTVV.

This clone was counted only a few times. V is TRBV12-3 or TRBV12-4 and J is TRBJ1-4; D is unresolved. The CDR3 runs 13 residues. V lost 6 bases and J lost 3, with 8 bases in between. CDR3 in amino acids: CASRLTPNEKLFF. The CDR3, as DNA: TGTGCCAGCAGATTGACACCTAATGAAAAACTGTTTTTT.

The chain recombines TRBV10-2 with TRBJ1-2, with D perhaps TRBD1 (6 bases). V lost 7 bases to trimming and J lost 7 bases, with 19 bases between them. The CDR3 covers 14 residues. The V gene's germline CDR1 is WSHSY and CDR2 SAAADI. CDR3 sequence (DNA): TGCGCCAGCACTATGGACAGTGGGCTTAGTGGCTACACCTTC. This gives the protein CASTMDSGLSGYTF.

V and J are TRBV6-2 or TRBV6-3 and TRBJ2-4, with 9 bases fitting TRBD2. Germline CDR1 and CDR2: MNHEY and SVGEGT. CDR3 length: 16 amino acids. V gave up 2 bases and J gave up 3 bases; unmatched junction bases: 5. DNA of the CDR3: TGTGCCAGCAGTTACCCCCTAGCGGGGAACAAAAACATTCAGTACTTC. This sequence encodes CASSYPLAGNKNIQYF.

This clone was detected only a few times. This chain uses TRBV19 with TRBJ1-2; possible D gene TRBD1, 5 bases. CDR1 and CDR2 from the germline V gene are LNHDA and SQIVND (reference sequence). This CDR3 is built from 15 residues. CDR3 in DNA: TGTGCATCTGGCGGGACCCTTTCCCTTAACTATGGCTACACCTTC. It codes for CASGGTLSLNYGYTF.

V gene TRBV13 combines with J gene TRBJ1-1, with a tentative D call TRBD1 (6 bases). V shed 5 bases and J shed 0 bases, with 19 bases lying between them. The CDR3 is 17 residues long. Germline V gene lookup returns CDR1 PRHDT and CDR2 FYEKMQ (reference sequence). CDR3 loop: CASSLVRGGRVNTEAFF. The CDR3 DNA is TGTGCCAGCAGCCTGGTAAGGGGGGGACGGGTGAACACTGAAGCTTTCTTT. The full variable domain, its missing parts supplied by reference TRBV13 and TRBJ1-1, is AAGVIQSPRHLIKEKRETATLKCYPIPRHDTVYWYQQGPGQDPQFLISFYEKMQSDKGSIPDRFSAQQFSDYHSELNMSSLELGDSALYFCASSLVRGGRVNTEAFFGQGTRLTVV.

This chain connects TRBV10-3 to TRBJ1-2; D perhaps matches TRBD1 (5 bases). The CDR3 is 13 residues long. The germline gives CDR1 ENHRY, CDR2 SYGVKD. V was shortened by 6 bases and J by 8 bases, with 16 bases between the two germline ends. CDR3: CAISPPFWGGYTF. The CDR3 DNA follows: TGTGCCATCAGCCCCCCCTTCTGGGGCGGCTACACCTTC.

The J gene is TRBJ1-2, the V gene TRBV6-2 or TRBV6-3; 7 positions agree with TRBD1. This CDR3 is built from 15 residues. Losses at the gene ends were 2 bases for V and 4 bases for J; bases not matched to a gene: 7. Per germline, CDR1 MNHEY and CDR2 SVGEGT. The CDR3 reads CASSYPGQPLYGYTF. The CDR3 DNA follows: TGTGCCAGCAGTTACCCGGGACAGCCTCTCTATGGCTACACCTTC.

The V gene is TRBV5-4, the J gene TRBJ2-7; possibly TRBD1 for D (6 bases). Germline CDR1 SGHNT, CDR2 YYREEE (reference sequence). The CDR3 covers 15 residues. V lost 4 bases to trimming and J lost 5 bases, with 19 bases between them. The CDR3 loop is CASSVASQGSNEQYF. DNA of the CDR3: TGTGCCAGCAGCGTAGCTTCACAGGGTTCCAACGAGCAGTACTTC.

The V gene is TRBV7-9, the J gene TRBJ1-4; the D is unclear. This CDR3 spans 17 amino acids. Germline loops: CDR1 SEHNR, CDR2 FQNEAQ (reference sequence). Trimming pared 1 base from V and 3 bases from J, leaving 15 bases between. This CDR3 reads CASSLGLRETANEKLFF. CDR3 sequence (DNA): TGTGCCAGCAGCTTAGGACTTCGCGAGACGGCTAATGAAAAACTGTTTTTT.

The chain has TRBV3-1 (or the pseudogene TRBV3-2) and TRBJ2-7; perhaps TRBD2 as D (5 bases). The CDR3 consists of 13 residues. Germline-derived CDR1 and CDR2 are LGHDT and YNNKEL (reference sequence). The V end lost 7 bases, the J end lost 4 bases, and 14 bases lay between the germline ends. CDR3 amino acids: CASTLNGDYEQYF. The CDR3 DNA is TGTGCCAGCACCCTTAACGGGGATTACGAGCAGTACTTC.

This clone was recorded a few times. The gene calls are TRBV19 and TRBJ1-5; D uncertain. The germline gives CDR1 LNHDA, CDR2 SQIVND (reference sequence). This CDR3 has 13 amino acids. The V and J ends lost 7 bases and 3 bases respectively, with 10 bases between them. CDR3 in amino acids: CASNVGYNQPQHF. As DNA, the CDR3 is TGTGCCAGTAACGTCGGGTACAATCAGCCCCAGCATTTT.